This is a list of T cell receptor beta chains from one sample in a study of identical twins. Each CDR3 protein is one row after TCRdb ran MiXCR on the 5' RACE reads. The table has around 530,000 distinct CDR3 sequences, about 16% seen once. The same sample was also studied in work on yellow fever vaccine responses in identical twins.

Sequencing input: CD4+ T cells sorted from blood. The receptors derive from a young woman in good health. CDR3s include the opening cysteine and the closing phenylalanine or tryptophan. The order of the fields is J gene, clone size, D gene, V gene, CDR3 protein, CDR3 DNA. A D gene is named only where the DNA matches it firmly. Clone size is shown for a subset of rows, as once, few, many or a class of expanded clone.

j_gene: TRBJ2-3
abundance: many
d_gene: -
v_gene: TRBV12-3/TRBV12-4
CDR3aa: CASSSLRTDTQYF
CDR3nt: TGTGCCAGCAGCTCCCTTCGCACAGATACGCAGTATTTT

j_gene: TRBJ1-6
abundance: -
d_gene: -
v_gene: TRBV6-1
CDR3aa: CASSESGGDSPLHF
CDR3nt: TGTGCCAGCAGTGAATCTGGGGGAGATTCACCCCTCCACTTT

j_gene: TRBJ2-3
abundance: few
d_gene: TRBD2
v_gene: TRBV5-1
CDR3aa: CASSPSGGVGTDTQYF
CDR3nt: TGCGCCAGCAGCCCTAGCGGAGGGGTAGGGACAGATACGCAGTATTTT

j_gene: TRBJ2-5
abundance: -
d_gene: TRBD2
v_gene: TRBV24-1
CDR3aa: CATSDPLAGGHEETQYF
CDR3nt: TGTGCCACCAGTGACCCACTAGCGGGGGGTCATGAGGAGACCCAGTACTTC

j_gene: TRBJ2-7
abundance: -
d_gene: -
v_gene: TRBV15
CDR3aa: CATSRAQSNEQYF
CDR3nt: TGTGCCACCAGCAGAGCGCAGAGCAACGAGCAGTACTTC

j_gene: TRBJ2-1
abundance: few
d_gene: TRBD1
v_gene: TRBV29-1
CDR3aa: CSVGQGAAYNEQFF
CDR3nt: TGCAGCGTCGGACAGGGGGCCGCCTACAATGAGCAGTTCTTC

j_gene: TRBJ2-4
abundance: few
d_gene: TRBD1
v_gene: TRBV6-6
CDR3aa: CASSYSSIGQVLAKNIQYF
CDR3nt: TGTGCCAGCAGTTACTCCTCCATCGGACAGGTCCTAGCCAAAAACATTCAGTACTTC

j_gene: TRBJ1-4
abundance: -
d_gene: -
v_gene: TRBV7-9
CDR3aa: CASSFSNREKLFF
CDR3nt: TGTGCCAGCAGCTTTTCGAATCGTGAAAAACTGTTTTTT

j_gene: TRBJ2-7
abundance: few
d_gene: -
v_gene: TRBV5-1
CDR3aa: CASSLDLLGGEQYF
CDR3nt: TGCGCCAGCAGCTTGGACCTTCTGGGTGGGGAGCAGTACTTC

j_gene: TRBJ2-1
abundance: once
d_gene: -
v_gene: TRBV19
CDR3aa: CATRWGANNEQFF
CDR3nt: TGTGCCACCCGATGGGGAGCCAACAATGAGCAGTTCTTC

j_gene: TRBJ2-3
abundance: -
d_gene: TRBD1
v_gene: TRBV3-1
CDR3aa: CASSQDDRGHNTDTQYF
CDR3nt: TGTGCCAGCAGCCAAGATGACAGGGGGCATAACACAGATACGCAGTATTTT

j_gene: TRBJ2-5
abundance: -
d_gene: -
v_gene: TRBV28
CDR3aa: CASSFLSGGKETQYF
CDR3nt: TGTGCCAGCAGTTTTCTCTCCGGGGGCAAAGAGACCCAGTACTTC

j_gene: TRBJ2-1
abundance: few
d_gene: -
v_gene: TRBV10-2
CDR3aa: CASRSGSYEQFF
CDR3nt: TGCGCCAGCAGATCAGGGAGCTATGAGCAGTTCTTC

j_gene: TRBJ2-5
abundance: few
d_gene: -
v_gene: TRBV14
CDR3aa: CASSQPRTVEETQYF
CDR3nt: TGTGCCAGCAGCCAACCTAGGACAGTGGAGGAGACCCAGTACTTC

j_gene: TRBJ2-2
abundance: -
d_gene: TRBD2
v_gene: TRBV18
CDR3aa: CASSLSGSPGELFF
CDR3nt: TGTGCCAGCTCACTCAGCGGGAGTCCCGGGGAGCTGTTTTTT

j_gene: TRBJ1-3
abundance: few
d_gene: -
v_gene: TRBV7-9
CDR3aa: CASSSTASGNTIYF
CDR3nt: TGTGCCAGCAGCTCGACAGCCTCTGGAAACACCATATATTTT

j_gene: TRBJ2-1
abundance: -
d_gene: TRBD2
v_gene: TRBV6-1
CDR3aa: CASRGTSGSLNEQFF
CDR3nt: TGTGCCAGCAGAGGGACTAGCGGGAGTCTCAATGAGCAGTTCTTC

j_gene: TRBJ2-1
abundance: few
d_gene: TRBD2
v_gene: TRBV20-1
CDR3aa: CSATTSGGASYNEQFF
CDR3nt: TGCAGTGCCACGACTAGCGGGGGGGCTTCCTACAATGAGCAGTTCTTC

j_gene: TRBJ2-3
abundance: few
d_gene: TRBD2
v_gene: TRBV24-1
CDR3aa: CATSDQTMTSGQTDTQYF
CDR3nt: TGTGCCACCAGTGACCAGACAATGACTAGCGGGCAAACAGATACGCAGTATTTT

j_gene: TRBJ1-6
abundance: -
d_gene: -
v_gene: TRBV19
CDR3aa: CAAGTVDNSPLHF
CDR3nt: TGTGCCGCCGGGACCGTTGATAATTCACCCCTCCACTTT

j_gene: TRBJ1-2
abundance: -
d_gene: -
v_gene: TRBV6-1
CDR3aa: CASSEVNYTF
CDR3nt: TGTGCCAGCAGTGAAGTGAATTACACCTTC

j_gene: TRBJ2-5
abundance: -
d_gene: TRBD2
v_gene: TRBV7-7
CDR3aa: CASSFGLAGEETQYF
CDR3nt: TGTGCCAGCAGCTTTGGGCTAGCGGGGGAGGAGACCCAGTACTTC

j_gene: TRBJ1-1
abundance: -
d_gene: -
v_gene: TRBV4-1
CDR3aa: CASSQANSSPEAFF
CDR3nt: TGCGCCAGCAGCCAAGCCAACAGTTCCCCTGAAGCTTTCTTT

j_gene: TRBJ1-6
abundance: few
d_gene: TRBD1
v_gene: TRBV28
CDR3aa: CASKLGQNNSPLHF
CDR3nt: TGTGCCAGCAAGTTGGGACAGAATAATTCACCCCTCCACTTT

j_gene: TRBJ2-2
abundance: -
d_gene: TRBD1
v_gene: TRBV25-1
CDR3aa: CASRDSKNTGELFF
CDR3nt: TGTGCCAGCCGGGACAGCAAAAACACCGGGGAGCTGTTTTTT

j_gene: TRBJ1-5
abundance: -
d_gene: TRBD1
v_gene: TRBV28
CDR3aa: CASSSRDSFNQPQHF
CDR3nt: TGTGCCAGCAGCTCGCGGGACAGCTTCAATCAGCCCCAGCATTTT

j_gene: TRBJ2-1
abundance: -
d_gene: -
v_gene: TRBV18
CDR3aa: CASSARMGSIPYNEQFF
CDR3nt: TGTGCCAGCTCGGCTCGTATGGGATCCATCCCCTACAATGAGCAGTTCTTC

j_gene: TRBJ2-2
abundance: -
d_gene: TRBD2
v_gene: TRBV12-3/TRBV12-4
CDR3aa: CASSSSSGGWTGELFF
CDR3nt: TGTGCCAGCAGTTCCTCTAGCGGGGGATGGACCGGGGAGCTGTTTTTT

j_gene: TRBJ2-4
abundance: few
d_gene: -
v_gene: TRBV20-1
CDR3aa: CSASGKLAKNIQYF
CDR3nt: TGCAGTGCTAGCGGTAAATTAGCCAAAAACATTCAGTACTTC

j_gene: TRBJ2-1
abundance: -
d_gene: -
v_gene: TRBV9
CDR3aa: CASSRSATAYNEQFF
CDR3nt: TGTGCCAGCAGCCGGTCGGCCACAGCTTACAATGAGCAGTTCTTC

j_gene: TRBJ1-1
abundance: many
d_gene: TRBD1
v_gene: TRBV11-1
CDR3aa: CASSTSQGAKGMNTEAFF
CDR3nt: TGTGCCAGCAGCACGTCACAGGGGGCTAAGGGCATGAACACTGAAGCTTTCTTT

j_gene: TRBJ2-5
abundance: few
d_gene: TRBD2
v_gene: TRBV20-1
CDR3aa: CSARDVASGGETQYF
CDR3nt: TGCAGTGCTAGAGATGTGGCTAGCGGGGGTGAGACCCAGTACTTC

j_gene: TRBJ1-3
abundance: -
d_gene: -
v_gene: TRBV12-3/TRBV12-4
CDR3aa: CASSPVGGNTIYF
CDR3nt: TGTGCCAGCAGCCCCGTTGGAGGAAACACCATATATTTT

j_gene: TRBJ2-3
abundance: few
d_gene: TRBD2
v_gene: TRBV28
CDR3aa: CASSFSGRGGTQYF
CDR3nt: TGTGCCAGCAGTTTCAGCGGGAGAGGCGGTACGCAGTATTTT

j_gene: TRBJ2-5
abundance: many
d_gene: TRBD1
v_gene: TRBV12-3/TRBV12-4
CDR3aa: CASSRQGRETQYF
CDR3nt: TGTGCCAGCAGTAGACAGGGCCGGGAGACCCAGTACTTC

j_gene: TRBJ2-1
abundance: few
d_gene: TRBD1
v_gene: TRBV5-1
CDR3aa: CASSPGQVVGNEQFF
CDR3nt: TGCGCCAGCAGCCCCGGACAGGTTGTCGGCAATGAGCAGTTCTTC